This entry is about one TCR beta chain. This record comes from a study of cytomegalovirus exposure and HLA in healthy donors. The V and J ends lost 0 bases and 4 bases respectively, with 10 bases between them. Germline V gene lookup returns CDR1 MNHEY and CDR2 SVGAGI. The CDR3 extends over 15 amino acids. The PCR ran on 60 Vbeta and 13 Jbeta primers. Repertoires were generated with immunoSEQ multiplex PCR, while TCRdb's copy carries only in-frame clones and drops some. This table holds some 130,000 clones. The source material was PBMCs. The rearrangement joins TRBV6-5 to TRBJ1-3; D is uncertain. This receptor was identified in a woman aged 55-69 years in good health and CMV-seronegative. The CDR3 loop is CASSYSGRAGNTIYF. In DNA, the CDR3 is TGTGCCAGCAGTTACTCGGGGAGGGCGGGAAACACCATATATTTT.